A selection of T cell receptor beta chains follows, all from one sample in a study of shared clonotypes between healthy human individuals. Generated by immunoSEQ multiplex PCR, the TCRdb table keeps only in-frame clones and is missing some. This sample has roughly 770,000 clones, with 90% to 97% found just once. Sequencing used naive CD8+ T cells sorted from blood. These TCRs come from a man younger than 40 in good health. The CDR3 runs from the conserved cysteine through the conserved F or W. Each record gives: D gene, CDR3 length, clone size, V gene, J gene, CDR3 protein. The D gene is left open where the match is weak. Only part of the rows carry a size: once, few, many, or a class if the clone is expanded.

>-|15|-|TRBV6-6|TRBJ2-7
CASSLAPEGFYEQYF
>-|14|-|TRBV28|TRBJ1-1
CASSLVRGKVEAFF
>-|15|-|TRBV9|TRBJ1-1
CASSVGAPGSLEAFF
>TRBD2|21|-|TRBV2|TRBJ2-1
CASSEVRSGLAGELPYNEQFF
>TRBD1|14|-|TRBV5-1|TRBJ2-7
CASSLGDRGYEQYF
>-|16|-|TRBV7-9|TRBJ2-1
CASYGWGRSSYNEQFF
>-|14|-|TRBV19|TRBJ2-3
CASSIQGLTDTQYF
>-|13|-|TRBV29-1|TRBJ2-2
CSSEDTNTGELFF
>TRBD2|13|-|TRBV27|TRBJ2-7
CASSHGGDYEQYF
>-|15|-|TRBV27|TRBJ1-5
CASSTGTDENQPQHF
>-|14|-|TRBV6-1|TRBJ2-5
CASSDGGFGETQYF
>-|15|-|TRBV15|TRBJ2-6
CATRLTRSGANVLTF
>-|18|-|TRBV7-3|TRBJ2-3
CASSLEGGGTQPADTQYF
>-|14|-|TRBV14|TRBJ1-5
CASSHSGLGQPQHF
>-|14|-|TRBV18|TRBJ2-1
CASSPGRETGEQFF
>TRBD1|13|-|TRBV29-1|TRBJ2-7
CSVTGTESYEQYF
>-|13|-|TRBV19|TRBJ2-7
CASSTAPSYEQYF
>-|9|-|TRBV5-1|TRBJ1-5
CARDQPQHF
>-|16|-|TRBV7-9|TRBJ2-5
CASSFELTGHQETQYF
>-|15|-|TRBV7-2|TRBJ2-7
CASSFLAVSSYEQYF
>-|12|-|TRBV6-5|TRBJ2-3
CASSPDTDTQYF
>TRBD2|16|once|TRBV6-1|TRBJ2-1
CASSEDPGGLYNEQFF
>TRBD1|15|-|TRBV4-1|TRBJ2-7
CASSPRHRGHGEQYF
>TRBD2|15|-|TRBV9|TRBJ2-7
CASSPEGSGSDEQYF
>-|16|-|TRBV5-6|TRBJ1-3
CASSLEEGGSGNTIYF
>-|15|-|TRBV4-3|TRBJ1-1
CASSQDGEENTEAFF
>TRBD2|16|-|TRBV7-6|TRBJ2-1
CASSSSRTSGYNEQFF
>TRBD2|17|-|TRBV15|TRBJ2-5
CATSRVPRAGEEETQYF
>-|18|-|TRBV7-9|TRBJ2-5
CASSPFFPVGESTKTQYF
>-|17|-|TRBV21-1|TRBJ2-1
CASSKAHRGTPYNEQFF
>-|14|-|TRBV28|TRBJ1-1
CASRPRSGREEAFF
>TRBD2|14|-|TRBV7-7|TRBJ2-7
CASSLREGPYEQYF
>-|13|-|TRBV14|TRBJ2-1
CASSHGYRNEQFF
>TRBD1|15|few|TRBV9|TRBJ1-2
CASSASTGENYGYTF
>TRBD1|19|-|TRBV27|TRBJ2-3
CASTEAGGWLGMRADTQYF
>-|15|-|TRBV7-2|TRBJ2-3
CASSLAGVGTDTQYF
>-|14|-|TRBV30|TRBJ1-1
CAWSAITSGTEAFF
>TRBD2|16|-|TRBV7-8|TRBJ2-1
CASSVTTSGLSDEQFF
>-|13|-|TRBV29-1|TRBJ2-7
CSVQDRLTYEQYF
>TRBD2|15|-|TRBV7-6|TRBJ2-1
CASSRVAGGYNEQFF
>-|17|-|TRBV2|TRBJ2-1
CASSETGGPSSYNEQFF
>-|13|-|TRBV27|TRBJ2-1
CASSLGPLSEQFF
>TRBD2|19|-|TRBV7-3|TRBJ2-1
CASSFGGGLGTSVLDEQFF
>-|14|-|TRBV5-7|TRBJ2-7
CASSYTWELYEQYF
>-|18|once|TRBV27|TRBJ2-3
CASSPPTALEFGTDTQYF
>-|14|once|TRBV27|TRBJ1-1
CASSLGSQSTEAFF
>-|15|once|TRBV7-6|TRBJ2-2
CASSSPNRGVGELFF
>TRBD1|15|-|TRBV6-6|TRBJ2-5
CASSYSTGGQETQYF
>TRBD1|15|-|TRBV7-2|TRBJ2-7
CASRPSTGGLYEQYF
>TRBD1|15|-|TRBV27|TRBJ2-3
CASSVVRGPGDTQYF
>-|10|-|TRBV27|TRBJ2-7
CASRLYEQYF
>-|14|-|TRBV29-1|TRBJ2-5
CSVVRPDTKETQYF
>-|15|-|TRBV7-9|TRBJ1-2
CASSISEQGSDGYTF
>-|14|-|TRBV13|TRBJ2-7
CASSFPQRSHEQYF